This T cell receptor beta chain was recovered during a study of blood T cell repertoires in COVID-19. Assay: immunoSEQ multiplex PCR; the TCRdb copy retains only in-frame clones and omits some. The sample lists 150,000 to 200,000 clones; approximately 85% were seen once. V shed 0 bases and J shed 7 bases, with 10 bases lying between them. CDR1 and CDR2 (germline): SGDLS, YYNGEE. The CDR3 contains 13 residues. Sequencing used PBMCs or T cells enriched from blood (not recorded which). The sequence was collected from a man aged 35 to 55 who had recovered from COVID-19. This chain joins TRBV9 and TRBJ2-5; a weak D match, TRBD2 (6 bases). CDR3 bases: TGTGCCAGCAGCGTAGACGGGAGTGGGACCCAGTACTTC. It is translated as CASSVDGSGTQYF. The whole variable domain, filled in from reference TRBV9 and TRBJ2-5, reads DSGVTQTPKHLITATGQRVTLRCSPRSGDLSVYWYQQSLDQGLQFLIQYYNGEERAKGNILERFSAQQFPDLHSELNLSSLELGDSALYFCASSVDGSGTQYFGPGTRLLVL.